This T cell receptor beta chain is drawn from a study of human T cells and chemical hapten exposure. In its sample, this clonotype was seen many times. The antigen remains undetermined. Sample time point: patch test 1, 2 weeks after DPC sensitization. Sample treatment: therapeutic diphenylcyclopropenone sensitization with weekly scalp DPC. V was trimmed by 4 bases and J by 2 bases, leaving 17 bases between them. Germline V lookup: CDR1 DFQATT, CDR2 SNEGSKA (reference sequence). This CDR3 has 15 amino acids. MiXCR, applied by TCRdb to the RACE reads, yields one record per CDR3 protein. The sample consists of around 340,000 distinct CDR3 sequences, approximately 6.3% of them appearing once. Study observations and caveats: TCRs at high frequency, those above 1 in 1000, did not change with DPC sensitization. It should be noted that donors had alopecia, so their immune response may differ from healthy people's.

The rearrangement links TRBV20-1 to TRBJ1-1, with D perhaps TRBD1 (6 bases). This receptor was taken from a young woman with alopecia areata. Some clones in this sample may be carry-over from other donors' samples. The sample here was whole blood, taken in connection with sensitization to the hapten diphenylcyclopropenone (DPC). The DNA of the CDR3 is TGCAGTGCTACTCCCGTCCAGACAGGCAACACTGAAGCTTTCTTT. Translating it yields CSATPVQTGNTEAFF.